The subject of this entry is one T cell receptor (beta chain). Measured with immunoSEQ multiplex PCR; TCRdb has only the in-frame clones, and not every one. Among tens of thousands of clones, about 80% were seen once, and the ten largest hold around 10%. The sample originates from a study of control samples from healthy donors and cancer patients. Germline CDR1 and CDR2: SNHLY and FYNNEI. The CDR3 extends over 14 amino acids. Trimming left V 4 bases short and J 4 bases short, with 10 bases between. The TCR comes from a man aged 70 or older in good health. The chain combines TRBV2 with TRBJ2-2; D uncertain. Sequenced input: blood. The CDR3 sequence: CASSGAGRTGELFF. The CDR3 region has the DNA TGTGCCAGCAGTGGGGCCGGCCGCACCGGGGAGCTGTTTTTT.